This T cell receptor (beta chain) was recorded in a study of cytomegalovirus exposure and HLA in healthy donors. Looking at the study overall: Approximately 180 million T cells yielded around 100 million unique TCR beta sequences, as an earlier analysis found.

It was healthy bone marrow donors who served as donors. This clone was observed a few times. What it recognizes is unknown. The PCR made use of 60 Vbeta and 13 Jbeta primers. Produced via immunoSEQ multiplex PCR; TCRdb's table is partial and in-frame only. This table holds 110,000 to 150,000 clones, around three quarters found once. Whole-study results and caveats: Most CMV-associated TCR beta chains were later found to appear HLA-restricted. Whilst most TCR sequences proved rare, a subset of public TCRs occurred across many donors.

This sequence was found in a woman in her sixties in good health and CMV-seropositive. The sequenced sample consisted of PBMCs.

This CDR3 is CASSADPGQPQHF. Here the CDR3 DNA reads TGTGCCAGCAGTGCCGACCCGGGGCAGCCCCAGCATTTT. This chain connects TRBV6-1 to TRBJ1-5; D gene ambiguous. The CDR3 length is 13 residues. V was cut by 4 bases and J by 7 bases, with 11 bases left in between. CDR1 is MNHNS and CDR2 is SASEGT in the germline V gene.